The 20 T cell receptor beta chains given below trace back to one sample, sequenced in a study of blood T cells in healthy people across ages. Primed by a sample-barcoded 5' primer and a J-beta primer mix, a second PCR proceeded for roughly 7 to 12 cycles. MiXCR was run by TCRdb on the 5' RACE reads, yielding one entry per CDR3 protein. The sample lists some 1.6 million distinct CDR3 sequences; about 35% were seen once. Sequencing input: blood. The receptors were gathered from a woman in her thirties in good health.

The chain joins TRBV20-1 to TRBJ1-1; TRBD1 aligns across 8 bases. CDR3 length: 12 residues. CDR1 DFQATT and CDR2 SNEGSKA come from the germline V gene (reference sequence). V dropped 4 bases and J dropped 7; count of bases not matched to a gene: 5. The CDR3 DNA reads as TGCAGTGCTACCGACAGGGGTTATGAAGCTTTCTTT. Its protein is CSATDRGYEAFF.

J is TRBJ2-1 and V is TRBV30, with 9 bases identical to TRBD2. This CDR3 is built from 14 residues. J was trimmed by 3 bases and V by 3 bases; bases with no gene match: 3. The germline gives CDR1 GTSNPN, CDR2 SVGIG (reference sequence). The chain's CDR3 is CAWRVAGVYNEQFF. CDR3 nucleotides: TGTGCCTGGAGGGTAGCGGGAGTCTACAATGAGCAGTTCTTC.

With regard to this clonotype: Just one base apart from a much larger clone, this may be a read error. This chain links TRBV4-1 with TRBJ2-1; TRBD1 might be the D (6 bases). Trimming pared 4 bases from V and 10 bases from J, leaving 17 bases between. The CDR3 runs to 14 residues. From germline, CDR1 is MGHRA and CDR2 YSYEKL. CDR3 nucleotides: TGCGCCAGCAGCCTTGACAGGTCTCCCTACGAGCAGTTCTTC. This encodes CASSLDRSPYEQFF.

Worth noting for this clonotype: The junction differs from germline at one of its ends, possibly a read error. The genes are TRBV5-1 and TRBJ2-7; 7 nucleotides agree with TRBD1. Germline V lookup: CDR1 SGHRS, CDR2 YFSETQ. This CDR3 comprises 14 residues. DNA of the CDR3: TGCGCCCGCAGCTTTATGACAGGGTCCTACGAGCAGTACTTC. Protein product: CARSFMTGSYEQYF.

The CDR3 nucleotides read TGTGCCTGGACAGGGTTTCGCGCTGAAGCTTTCTTT. Protein: CAWTGFRAEAFF. V and J are TRBV30 and TRBJ1-1; D might be TRBD1 (5 bases). Trimming removed 4 bases at V and 6 bases at J, with 12 bases between. The germline V gene encodes CDR1 GTSNPN and CDR2 SVGIG (reference sequence). The CDR3 sequence is 12 residues long.

The V and J genes are TRBV13 and TRBJ1-2; D unclear. The CDR3 contains 15 residues. CDR1 PRHDT and CDR2 FYEKMQ come from the germline V gene (reference sequence). V lost 1 base, J lost 4 bases, and 13 bases lay in between. CDR3 coding DNA: TGTGCCAGCAGCTTAGTGGCCAAACCAGGCTATGGCTACACCTTC. Its translation: CASSLVAKPGYGYTF.

The rearrangement uses TRBV7-9 and TRBJ1-1; tentatively, D is TRBD1 (5 bases). The CDR3 is 12 residues long. Trimming left V 8 bases short and J 1 base short, with 8 bases between. The germline V gene has CDR1 SEHNR and CDR2 FQNEAQ (reference sequence). The chain's CDR3 is CASVGGNTEAFF. CDR3 DNA sequence: TGTGCCAGCGTCGGGGGGAACACTGAAGCTTTCTTT.

This clonotype occurred many times. The chain is built from TRBV29-1 and TRBJ2-1, with D unresolved. Trimming pared 4 bases from V and 0 bases from J, leaving 16 bases between. Germline V gene lookup returns CDR1 SQVTM and CDR2 ANQGSEA. The CDR3 spans 16 residues. Here the CDR3 DNA reads TGCAGCGTTGTGAGCGTATTGAGTTCCTCCTACAATGAGCAGTTCTTC. The encoded protein is CSVVSVLSSSYNEQFF.

This clonotype appeared a few times. This sequence joins TRBV4-1 and TRBJ2-3; D call uncertain. The CDR3 extends over 16 amino acids. Germline loops: CDR1 MGHRA, CDR2 YSYEKL. V was pared by 4 bases and J by 0 bases, with 14 bases between. The CDR3 loop is CASSPQPPGSTDTQYF. CDR3 bases: TGCGCCAGCAGCCCCCAACCTCCAGGAAGCACAGATACGCAGTATTTT.

This clonotype has only a few counts. The rearrangement links TRBV4-1 to TRBJ1-2; 12 nucleotides match TRBD1. The V and J ends lost 1 base and 4 bases, in that order; junction bases with no gene match: 10. Germline V gene sequence: CDR1 MGHRA, CDR2 YSYEKL. The CDR3 is made up of 18 amino acids. CDR3 loop: CASSQAPGQGAVLYGYTF. The CDR3 coding sequence is TGCGCCAGCAGCCAAGCTCCGGGACAGGGGGCCGTACTCTATGGCTACACCTTC.

The chain employs TRBV4-1 and TRBJ2-1; 7 bases align to TRBD1. CDR1 and CDR2 (germline): MGHRA, YSYEKL. The CDR3 extends over 17 amino acids. V gave up 4 bases and J gave up 5 bases; unmatched junction bases: 14. The CDR3 sequence: CASSRPPGRGKDNEQFF. In DNA form, the CDR3 reads TGCGCCAGCAGCCGTCCGCCAGGCAGGGGGAAGGACAATGAGCAGTTCTTC.

A few counts support this clonotype. A much larger clonotype is one base distant, so this may be a read error. The chain joins TRBV7-9 to TRBJ1-4; possible D gene TRBD1, 6 bases. Per germline, CDR1 SEHNR and CDR2 FQNEAQ (reference sequence). This CDR3 has 16 residues. CDR3 protein: CASSIRDKATNEKRFF. The CDR3 DNA is TGTGCCAGCAGCATCCGGGACAAGGCAACTAATGAAAAACGGTTTTTT. The entire variable domain, with the rest obtained from reference TRBV7-9 and TRBJ1-4, is as follows: DTGVSQNPRHKITKRGQNVTFRCDPISEHNRLYWYRQTLGQGPEFLTYFQNEAQLEKSRLLSDRFSAERPKGSFSTLEIQRTEQGDSAMYLCASSIRDKATNEKRFFGSGTQLSVL.

The genes are TRBV5-1 and TRBJ2-4; TRBD1 is a possible D gene (6 bases). Trimming took off 4 bases at V and 7 bases at J, with 18 bases between the two ends. This CDR3 has 15 residues. Germline assignment: CDR1 SGHRS and CDR2 YFSETQ. The CDR3 reads CASSAEQGRENIQYF. In DNA, the CDR3 is TGCGCCAGCAGCGCGGAACAGGGAAGGGAGAACATTCAGTACTTC.

The J gene is TRBJ2-7, the V gene TRBV7-8, with TRBD2 matching over 9 bases. Trimming cost V 1 base and J 3 bases; bases outside gene matches: 7. CDR1 is SGHVS, CDR2 FQNEAQ, per germline. The CDR3 length is 16 residues. The CDR3 bases are TGTGCCAGCAGCTTAGAGGCTAGCGGGGCCTTCTACGAGCAGTACTTC. Translating gives CASSLEASGAFYEQYF.

A few counts support this clonotype. The V call is TRBV6-5, the J call TRBJ2-3; 7 nucleotides agree with TRBD1. This CDR3 contains 15 residues. V gave up 8 bases and J gave up 1 base; unmatched junction bases: 9. Germline CDR1 is MNHEY and CDR2 is SVGAGI. The CDR3 DNA follows: TGTGCCAGCGGTAGAGGGGGCGCGGGCACAGATACGCAGTATTTT. Encoded protein: CASGRGGAGTDTQYF.

The chain joins TRBV29-1 to TRBJ2-3; D is possibly TRBD1 or TRBD2 (5 bases each). The CDR3 loop spans 16 amino acids. Germline V gene data show CDR1 as SQVTM and CDR2 as ANQGSEA. Trimming took 3 bases from V and 1 from J, leaving 17 bases between them. CDR3 nucleotide sequence: TGCAGCGTTGAGGCCCCGTTATTGGGACGCACAGATACGCAGTATTTT. It translates to CSVEAPLLGRTDTQYF.

The chain employs TRBV28 and TRBJ2-5; no clear D gene. Germline V gives CDR1 MDHEN, CDR2 SYDVKM. The CDR3 totals 17 residues. V lost 5 bases and J lost 4, with 23 bases in between. CDR3 bases: TGTGCCAGCAGTGCCATAAGGCCAGGTGTTTTAGGAGAGACCCAGTACTTC. This gives the protein CASSAIRPGVLGETQYF.

The chain links TRBV18 to TRBJ1-5; the match to TRBD1 covers 7 bases. The germline CDR1 and CDR2 sequences are KGHSH and LQKENI. With 2 bases clipped from V and 0 bases from J, the junction kept 10 bases outside the gene matches. This CDR3 has 18 residues. CDR3 in amino acids: CASSPTSGTVDSNQPQHF. The CDR3, as DNA: TGTGCCAGCTCACCAACCTCCGGGACAGTGGATAGCAATCAGCCCCAGCATTTT.

This clonotype turned up a few times. V gene TRBV7-6 combines with J gene TRBJ2-7; 7 bases match TRBD1. Germline assignment: CDR1 SGHVS and CDR2 FNYEAQ. CDR3 size: 14 residues. The J segment lost 5 bases and the V segment lost 0 bases, leaving 4 bases of the junction unmatched. In DNA form, the CDR3 reads TGTGCCAGCAGCTTAGCAGGGGGCGCAAACGAGCAGTACTTC. It yields the protein CASSLAGGANEQYF. Filled out from reference TRBV7-6 and TRBJ2-7, the complete variable domain reads GAGVSQSPRYKVTKRGQDVALRCDPISGHVSLYWYRQALGQGPEFLTYFNYEAQQDKSGLPNDRFSAERPEGSISTLTIQRTEQRDSAMYRCASSLAGGANEQYFGPGTRLTVT.

This clonotype occurred a few times. The J gene is TRBJ1-1, the V gene TRBV6-2 or TRBV6-3; no clear D gene. Germline CDR1 and CDR2: MNHEY and SVGEGT. The CDR3 spans 12 residues. The V gene lost 2 bases and the J gene lost 5 bases, with 6 bases spanning the gap. Here the CDR3 DNA reads TGTGCCAGCAGTTACGGGTGGACTGAAGCTTTCTTT. Translation: CASSYGWTEAFF.